One and the same sample provided the 23 T cell receptor beta chains below, sequenced in a study of cytomegalovirus exposure and HLA in healthy donors. 60 Vbeta and 13 Jbeta primers were used in PCR. Here immunoSEQ multiplex PCR was the method, and the copy in TCRdb shows in-frame clones only, minus some. Of 150,000 or so clones listed, 80% are singletons. Sequenced input: PBMCs. These TCRs come from a woman between 35 and 50 years old in good health and CMV-seropositive.

The CDR3 DNA is TGTGCCAGCAGCTTAGTACTCGACGGGCAAGAGACCCAGTACTTC. This translates into CASSLVLDGQETQYF. The V and J genes are TRBV7-8 and TRBJ2-5, with D unclear. Germline CDR1 is SGHVS and CDR2 is FQNEAQ. The germline V and J ends were trimmed by 1 base and 2 bases, with 11 bases remaining between them. The CDR3 has 15 residues.

Here the CDR3 reads CASRAGRQYF. Written as DNA, the CDR3 is TGTGCCAGCAGAGCGGGAAGGCAGTACTTC. This chain connects TRBV6-5 to TRBJ2-5, with 7 bases lining up with TRBD2. The ends lost 6 bases at V and 11 bases at J; junction bases unmatched: 3. The CDR3 is made up of 10 amino acids. The germline CDR1 and CDR2 sequences are MNHEY and SVGAGI.

The chain couples TRBV6-6 to TRBJ1-1; D ambiguous. This CDR3 spans 13 amino acids. V was cut by 5 bases and J by 8 bases, with 15 bases left in between. CDR1 is MNHNY, CDR2 SVGAGI, per germline (reference sequence). The CDR3 protein is CASSLRPGGEAFF. CDR3 DNA: TGTGCCAGCAGTCTTCGCCCGGGAGGGGAAGCTTTCTTT.

This clone was seen a few times. The CDR3 is CASSVDRDYEQYF. CDR3 nucleotides: TGTGCCAGCAGCGTGGACAGGGACTACGAGCAGTACTTC. V and J are TRBV9 and TRBJ2-7; 8 bases agree with TRBD1. The length of the CDR3 is 13 residues. Germline assignment: CDR1 SGDLS and CDR2 YYNGEE. V lost 2 bases, J lost 3 bases, and 1 base stayed unmatched.

The chain uses TRBV5-1 and TRBJ2-1; D is uncertain. CDR1 and CDR2 (germline): SGHRS, YFSETQ. The CDR3 is made up of 15 amino acids. Trimming removed 0 bases from V and 4 bases from J, with 11 bases in between. DNA for the CDR3: TGCGCCAGCAGCTTGGACGGTAGACTTTACAATGAGCAGTTCTTC. Translated, it gives CASSLDGRLYNEQFF.

The rearrangement links TRBV7-2 to TRBJ2-2; D might be TRBD2 (7 bases). CDR3 size: 18 residues. V dropped 4 bases and J dropped 2 bases, with 20 bases sitting between them. Germline V gives CDR1 SGHTA, CDR2 FQGNSA. The CDR3 protein is CASSSKRGGWENTGELFF. The CDR3 nucleotides read TGTGCCAGCAGCTCCAAGAGGGGGGGCTGGGAAAACACCGGGGAGCTGTTTTTT.

The J gene is TRBJ2-5, the V gene TRBV5-6; possibly TRBD1 for D (5 bases). The CDR3 runs 14 residues. Per the germline V gene, CDR1 is SGHDT and CDR2 is YYEEEE. V lost 5 bases to trimming and J lost 5 bases, with 16 bases between them. Here the CDR3 DNA reads TGTGCCAGCAGTTACTCACTTCACAGGGAGACCCAGTACTTC. Protein product: CASSYSLHRETQYF.

The chain employs TRBV19 and TRBJ2-1, with TRBD2 matching 10 bases. V shed 2 bases and J 9 bases; nucleotides not matched to a gene: 4. The germline V gene encodes CDR1 LNHDA and CDR2 SQIVND (reference sequence). The CDR3 runs 14 residues. CDR3 residues: CASSIPSGRGEQFF. As DNA, the CDR3 is TGTGCCAGTAGTATACCCAGCGGGAGGGGTGAGCAGTTCTTC.

This chain connects TRBV4-1 to TRBJ2-3; 7 nucleotides match TRBD2. V was pared by 0 bases and J by 2 bases, with 14 bases of the junction left unmatched. This CDR3 contains 19 residues. Germline CDR1 is MGHRA and CDR2 is YSYEKL. This CDR3 is CASSQDGGRARPSTDTQYF. In DNA form, the CDR3 reads TGCGCCAGCAGCCAAGATGGGGGGAGGGCCCGACCGTCCACAGATACGCAGTATTTT.

The chain has TRBV19 and TRBJ2-3; the match to TRBD2 covers 8 bases. V dropped 9 bases and J dropped 1; count of bases not matched to a gene: 6. This CDR3 contains 14 residues. Per germline, CDR1 LNHDA and CDR2 SQIVND (reference sequence). CDR3 nucleotide sequence: TGTGCCAGCCGGGGGGGATGGGGCACAGATACGCAGTATTTT. Its protein product is CASRGGWGTDTQYF.

The chain carries TRBV29-1 and TRBJ2-1; 9 nucleotides align to TRBD2. V was clipped by 3 bases and J by 4 bases; unmatched bases: 4. The CDR3 sequence is 14 residues long. Germline CDR1 reads SQVTM; CDR2 reads ANQGSEA. CDR3 amino acids: CSVDTSGGYNEQFF. CDR3 DNA sequence: TGCAGCGTTGACACCAGCGGGGGGTACAATGAGCAGTTCTTC.

CDR3 sequence: CASSLIRLGGNQPQHF. Here the CDR3 DNA reads TGTGCCAGCAGCCTCATCAGATTAGGGGGCAATCAGCCCCAGCATTTT. The V gene is TRBV5-8, the J gene TRBJ1-5, with D perhaps TRBD1 (5 bases). The CDR3 contains 16 residues. CDR1 is SGHTS and CDR2 is YDEGEE in the germline V gene. Trimming pared 4 bases from V and 2 bases from J, leaving 16 bases between.

This chain joins TRBV4-2 and TRBJ2-2; 13 bases fit TRBD2. Germline loops: CDR1 LGHNA, CDR2 YNFKEQ. Trimming took 0 bases from V and 0 from J; bases not matched to a gene: 4. CDR3 size: 19 residues. The CDR3 is CASSQETSGRVTNTGELFF. The CDR3 coding sequence is TGTGCCAGCAGCCAAGAAACTAGCGGGAGGGTTACGAACACCGGGGAGCTGTTTTTT.

The count of this clone is one. This sequence joins TRBV6-1 and TRBJ1-5; the D is unclear. V was shortened by 5 bases and J by 6 bases, with 14 bases between the two germline ends. Germline lookup yields CDR1 MNHNS and CDR2 SASEGT. The CDR3 covers 14 residues. The CDR3 sequence: CASSPRGMGQPQHF. CDR3 nucleotides: TGTGCCAGCAGTCCCCGCGGGATGGGTCAGCCCCAGCATTTT.

This sequence joins TRBV14 and TRBJ1-3; D gene ambiguous. V was pared by 3 bases and J by 2 bases, with 14 bases between. Germline CDR1 is SGHDN and CDR2 is FVKESK. The CDR3 consists of 16 residues. This CDR3 is CASSQSRGFAGNTIYF. CDR3 nucleotides: TGTGCCAGCAGCCAGAGTCGGGGTTTTGCTGGAAACACCATATATTTT.

This chain connects TRBV29-1 to TRBJ1-1, with 8 bases identical to TRBD1. The CDR3 has 13 residues. Germline CDR1 reads SQVTM; CDR2 reads ANQGSEA. After removal of 7 bases from V and 3 bases from J, the junction contained 7 bases not matched to a gene. The DNA of the CDR3 is TGCAGCGCCGCGGGACAGGTGGACACTGAAGCTTTCTTT. It codes for CSAAGQVDTEAFF.

The rearrangement joins TRBV6-4 to TRBJ2-3, with 10 bases that match TRBD2. The V and J ends lost 5 bases and 6 bases, in that order; junction bases with no gene match: 8. This CDR3 spans 15 amino acids. Germline-derived CDR1 and CDR2 are MRHNA and SNTAGT. DNA for the CDR3: TGTGCCAGCAGTAGGACTAGCGGACCTAGGGATACGCAGTATTTT. Encoded protein: CASSRTSGPRDTQYF.

This clone was recorded once. A junction end diverges from the germline sequence, so it may reflect a read error. The V and J genes are TRBV7-6 and TRBJ2-7, with 10 bases identical to TRBD2. The CDR3 runs to 14 residues. CDR1 is SGHVS and CDR2 is FNYEAQ in the germline V gene. CDR3 sequence (DNA): TGTGCCAGCAGCTTAGGGTCGCTAGCGGGAGTATGGGACTTC. It encodes CASSLGSLAGVWDF.

V usage is TRBV30 and J usage is TRBJ1-1; D is unresolved. This CDR3 comprises 13 residues. From germline, CDR1 is GTSNPN and CDR2 SVGIG (reference sequence). V lost 2 bases and J lost 2, with 9 bases in between. Here the CDR3 DNA reads TGTGCCTGGAGTCTCCTAGGAAACACTGAAGCTTTCTTT. It specifies CAWSLLGNTEAFF.

The chain links TRBV30 to TRBJ2-1; D gene ambiguous. V lost 3 bases, J lost 2 bases, and 8 bases lay in between. CDR1 and CDR2 (germline): GTSNPN, SVGIG (reference sequence). CDR3 size: 13 residues. CDR3 DNA sequence: TGTGCCTGGAGAGCCGAGACCTACAATGAGCAGTTCTTC. Its protein product is CAWRAETYNEQFF.

This chain connects TRBV7-3 to TRBJ2-3, with unresolved D. The V and J ends lost 3 bases and 1 base respectively, with 8 bases between them. Germline values: CDR1 SGHTA, CDR2 FQGTGA. The CDR3 has 14 residues. The CDR3 nucleotides read TGTGCCAGCAGCTTGAGTTCTGGCACAGATACGCAGTATTTT. Protein: CASSLSSGTDTQYF.

The CDR3 reads CASSTTPTTNTEAFF. CDR3 coding DNA: TGTGCCAGCTCCACGACACCCACCACGAACACTGAAGCTTTCTTT. This rearrangement joins TRBV18 to TRBJ1-1; no definite D call. The germline gives CDR1 KGHSH, CDR2 LQKENI. The CDR3 sequence is 15 residues long. Trimming cost V 6 bases and J 1 base, with 15 bases left between them.

The chain is built from TRBV7-8 and TRBJ2-5; possible D gene TRBD2, 6 bases. Trimming took 2 bases from V and 4 from J, leaving 17 bases between them. There are 16 residues in the CDR3. Looked up from germline, CDR1 is SGHVS and CDR2 is FQNEAQ. The DNA for the CDR3 is TGTGCCAGCAGCTTATCGCACACTAGCAGGACAGAGACCCAGTACTTC. Protein product: CASSLSHTSRTETQYF.